This T cell receptor (beta chain) emerged from a study of blood T cell repertoires in COVID-19. CDR3 length: 16 residues. Germline-derived CDR1 and CDR2 are SGDLS and YYNGEE. V lost 4 bases to trimming and J lost 2 bases; unmatched junction nucleotides: 6. Assay: immunoSEQ multiplex PCR; the TCRdb copy retains only in-frame clones and omits some. The table records some 150,000 clones, about 86% of them present only once. The sequencing sample was made of peripheral blood. The sequence derives from a woman aged 55-70 years with acute or convalescent COVID-19. The chain links TRBV9 to TRBJ2-1; 10 nucleotides line up with TRBD2. The CDR3 is CASSSNLAGAYNEQFF. CDR3 in DNA: TGTGCCAGCAGCTCTAACCTAGCGGGGGCCTACAATGAGCAGTTCTTC.